Listed here is a single T cell receptor (beta chain). Its antigen is unknown. This CDR3 region has 14 residues. The V end was cut by 3 bases, the J end by 4 bases, with 12 bases between. Per germline, CDR1 SGHVS and CDR2 FQNEAQ. This sample is drawn from a study of Graves' ophthalmopathy and Graves' hyperthyroidism. Study details: Stable hyperthyroidism denotes an absence of ophthalmopathy throughout 18 months of follow-up. Study-wide results and caveats: Ophthalmopathy could be told apart from stable hyperthyroidism by a 13-signature model (about 90% sensitivity, about 81% specificity). Blood also held most thyroid clonotypes expanded above 0.001 frequency.

RNA transcripts were the template, and TCR beta CDR3 regions were amplified from them. HTBI-primed first-round RT-PCR preceded second-round multiplex PCR. TCRdb processed the multiplex PCR reads anew with MiXCR; each CDR3 protein has one entry. Among about 1.2 million distinct CDR3 sequences, about 38% were seen once, and the ten largest hold 8.5% to 14%. The sequence derives from an adult man with Graves' hyperthyroidism. Sequenced sample: peripheral blood or thyroid tissue (not recorded which). The V call is TRBV7-8, the J call TRBJ1-1, with D possibly TRBD1 on 5 matching bases. As DNA, the CDR3 is TGTGCCAGCAGCTTGGGGGTAAGGGCCACTGAAGCTTTCTTT. Amino acid sequence: CASSLGVRATEAFF.